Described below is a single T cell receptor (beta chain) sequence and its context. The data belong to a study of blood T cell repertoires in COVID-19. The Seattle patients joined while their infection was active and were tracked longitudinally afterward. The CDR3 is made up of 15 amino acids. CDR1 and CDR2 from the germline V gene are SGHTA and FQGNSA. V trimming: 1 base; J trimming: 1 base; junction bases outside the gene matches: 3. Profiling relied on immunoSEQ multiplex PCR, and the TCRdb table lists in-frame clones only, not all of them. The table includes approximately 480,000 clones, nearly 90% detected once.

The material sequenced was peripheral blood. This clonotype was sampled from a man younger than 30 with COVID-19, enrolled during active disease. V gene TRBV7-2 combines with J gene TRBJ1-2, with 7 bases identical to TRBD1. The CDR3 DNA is TGTGCCAGCAGCTTAGTTGGGACAGTTAACTATGGCTACACCTTC. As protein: CASSLVGTVNYGYTF.